This T cell receptor (beta chain) was documented in a study of blood T cell repertoires in COVID-19. Study details: Donors in the United States, Italy and Spain gave samples during acute or convalescent COVID-19. From T cells, B-cell-depleted T cells, or PBMCs came the material, which was cDNA or gDNA.

Trimming removed 5 bases from V and 9 bases from J; junction bases left unmatched: 6. Germline CDR1 reads SGHTA; CDR2 reads FQGNSA. The CDR3 loop spans 12 amino acids. Per the study methods: Reference gene primer amplification gave estimated nucleated cell counts. TCRdb's copy holds only in-frame clones and misses some; the assay was immunoSEQ multiplex PCR. V, J and clone size are those of that table, while D and trimming were read from the DNA. The repertoire has about 150,000 clones, 80% to 90% of them found once; the top ten carry about 6%. This chain connects TRBV7-2 to TRBJ2-5, with 7 bases identical to TRBD2. The receptor was derived from a man at least 80 years old with acute or convalescent COVID-19. The source material was peripheral blood. The CDR3 nucleotides are TGTGCCAGCAGCGCCCGACGGGGGGCCCAGTACTTC. It yields the protein CASSARRGAQYF.